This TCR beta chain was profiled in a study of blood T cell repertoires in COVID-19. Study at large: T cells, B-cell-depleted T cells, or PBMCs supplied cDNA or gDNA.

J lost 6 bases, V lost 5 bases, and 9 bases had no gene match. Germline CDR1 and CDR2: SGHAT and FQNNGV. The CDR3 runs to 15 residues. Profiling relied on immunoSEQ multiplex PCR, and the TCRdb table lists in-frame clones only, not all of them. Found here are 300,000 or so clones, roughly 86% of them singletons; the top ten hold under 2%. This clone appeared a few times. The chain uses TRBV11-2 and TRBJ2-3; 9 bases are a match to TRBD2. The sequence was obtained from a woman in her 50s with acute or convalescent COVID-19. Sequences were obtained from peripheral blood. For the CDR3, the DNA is TGTGCCAGCAGCAATCCCGGGACTAGCTCCGATACGCAGTATTTT. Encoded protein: CASSNPGTSSDTQYF.